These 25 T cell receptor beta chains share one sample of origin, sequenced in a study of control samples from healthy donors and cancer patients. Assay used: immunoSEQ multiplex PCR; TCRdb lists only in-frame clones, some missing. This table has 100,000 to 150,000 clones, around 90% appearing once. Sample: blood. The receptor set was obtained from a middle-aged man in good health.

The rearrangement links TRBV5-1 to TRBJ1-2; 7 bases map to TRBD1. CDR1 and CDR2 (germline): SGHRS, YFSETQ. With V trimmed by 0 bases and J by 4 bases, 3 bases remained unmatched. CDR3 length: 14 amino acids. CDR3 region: CASSLGSGGYGYTF. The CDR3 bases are TGCGCCAGCAGCTTGGGGTCAGGGGGCTATGGCTACACCTTC.

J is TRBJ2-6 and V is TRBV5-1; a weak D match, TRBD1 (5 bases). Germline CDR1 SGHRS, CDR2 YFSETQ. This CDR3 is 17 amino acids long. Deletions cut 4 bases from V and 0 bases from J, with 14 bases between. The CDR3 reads CASSRPTASSGANVLTF. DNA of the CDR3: TGCGCCAGCAGCAGGCCGACAGCCTCCTCTGGGGCCAACGTCCTGACTTTC.

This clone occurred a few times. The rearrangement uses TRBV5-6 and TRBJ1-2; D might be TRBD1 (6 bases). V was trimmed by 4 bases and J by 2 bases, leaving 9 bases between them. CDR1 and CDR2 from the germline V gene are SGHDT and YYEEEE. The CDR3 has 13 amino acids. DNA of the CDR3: TGTGCCAGCAGCCCGACAGGAAACTATGGCTACACCTTC. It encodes CASSPTGNYGYTF.

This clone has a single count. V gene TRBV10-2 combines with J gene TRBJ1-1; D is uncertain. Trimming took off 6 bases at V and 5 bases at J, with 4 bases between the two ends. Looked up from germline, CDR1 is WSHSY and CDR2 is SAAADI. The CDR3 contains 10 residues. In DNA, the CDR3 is TGCGCCAGCAGGGAGACTGAAGCTTTCTTT. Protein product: CASRETEAFF.

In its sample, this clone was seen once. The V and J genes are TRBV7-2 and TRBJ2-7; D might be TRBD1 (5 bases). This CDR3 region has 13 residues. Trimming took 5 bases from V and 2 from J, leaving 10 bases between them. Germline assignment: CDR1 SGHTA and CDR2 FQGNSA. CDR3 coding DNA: TGTGCCAGCAGCCAACAGGTACCCTACGAGCAGTACTTC. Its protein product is CASSQQVPYEQYF.

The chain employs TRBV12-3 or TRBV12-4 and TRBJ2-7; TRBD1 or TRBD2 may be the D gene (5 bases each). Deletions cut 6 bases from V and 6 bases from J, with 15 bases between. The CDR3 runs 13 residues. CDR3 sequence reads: CASSRSGAAEQYF. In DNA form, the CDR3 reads TGTGCCAGCAGCCGCTCCGGGGCGGCCGAGCAGTACTTC.

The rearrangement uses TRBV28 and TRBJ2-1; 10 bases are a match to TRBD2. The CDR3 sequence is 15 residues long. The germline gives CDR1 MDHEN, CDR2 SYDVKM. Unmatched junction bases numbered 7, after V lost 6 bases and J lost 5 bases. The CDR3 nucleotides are TGTGCCAGCAGACTTAGCGGGGGGCGTGACAATGAGCAGTTCTTC. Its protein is CASRLSGGRDNEQFF.

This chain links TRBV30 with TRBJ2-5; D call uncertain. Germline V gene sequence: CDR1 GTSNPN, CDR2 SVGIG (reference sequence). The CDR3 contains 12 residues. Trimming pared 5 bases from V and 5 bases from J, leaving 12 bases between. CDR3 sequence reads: CAWAEAQETQYF. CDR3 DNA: TGTGCCTGGGCTGAGGCACAGGAGACCCAGTACTTC.

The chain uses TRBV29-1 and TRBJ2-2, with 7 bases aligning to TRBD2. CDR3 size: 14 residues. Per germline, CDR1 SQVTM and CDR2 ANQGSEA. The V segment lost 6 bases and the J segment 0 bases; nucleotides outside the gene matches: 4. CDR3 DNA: TGCAGCGTGGGAAGCGGGGCGAACACCGGGGAGCTGTTTTTT. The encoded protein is CSVGSGANTGELFF.

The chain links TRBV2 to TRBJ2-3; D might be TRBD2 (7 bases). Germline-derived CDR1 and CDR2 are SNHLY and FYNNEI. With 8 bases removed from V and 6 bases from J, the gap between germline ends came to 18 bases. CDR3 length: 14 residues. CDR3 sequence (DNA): TGTGCCAGCGCATGGGGGGGCCTTCAGGATACGCAGTATTTT. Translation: CASAWGGLQDTQYF.

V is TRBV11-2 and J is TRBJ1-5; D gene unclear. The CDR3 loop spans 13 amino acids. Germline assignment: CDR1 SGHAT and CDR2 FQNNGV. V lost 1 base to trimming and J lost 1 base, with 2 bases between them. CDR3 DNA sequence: TGTGCCAGCAGCTTAGGGAGCAATCAGCCCCAGCATTTT. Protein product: CASSLGSNQPQHF.

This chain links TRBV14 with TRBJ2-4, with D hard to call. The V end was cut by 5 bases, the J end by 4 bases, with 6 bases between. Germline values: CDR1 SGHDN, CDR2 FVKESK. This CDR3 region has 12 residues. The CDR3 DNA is TGTGCCAGCAGCTACGGGAAAAACATTCAGTACTTC. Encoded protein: CASSYGKNIQYF.

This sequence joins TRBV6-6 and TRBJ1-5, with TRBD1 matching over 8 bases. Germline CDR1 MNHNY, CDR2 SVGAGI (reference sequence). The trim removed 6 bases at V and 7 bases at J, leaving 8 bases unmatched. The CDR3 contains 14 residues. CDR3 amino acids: CASRKQGVGQPQHF. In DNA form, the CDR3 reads TGTGCCAGCAGGAAACAGGGGGTCGGGCAGCCCCAGCATTTT.

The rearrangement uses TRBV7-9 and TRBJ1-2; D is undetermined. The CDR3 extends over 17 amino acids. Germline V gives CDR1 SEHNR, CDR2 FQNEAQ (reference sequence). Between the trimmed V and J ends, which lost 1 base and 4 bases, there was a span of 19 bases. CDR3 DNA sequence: TGTGCCAGCAGCTTAGGGGCGCTTGAACAAAACCCCTATGGCTACACCTTC. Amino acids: CASSLGALEQNPYGYTF.

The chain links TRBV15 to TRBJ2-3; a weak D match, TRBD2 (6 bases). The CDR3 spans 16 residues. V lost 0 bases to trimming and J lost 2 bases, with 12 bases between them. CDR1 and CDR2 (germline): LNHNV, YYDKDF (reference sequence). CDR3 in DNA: TGTGCCACCAGCAGAGATCGACGGGGGATCACAGATACGCAGTATTTT. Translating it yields CATSRDRRGITDTQYF. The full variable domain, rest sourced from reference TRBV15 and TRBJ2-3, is DAMVIQNPRYQVTQFGKPVTLSCSQTLNHNVMYWYQQKSSQAPKLLFHYYDKDFNNEADTPDNFQSRRPNTSFCFLDIRSPGLGDTAMYLCATSRDRRGITDTQYFGPGTRLTVL.

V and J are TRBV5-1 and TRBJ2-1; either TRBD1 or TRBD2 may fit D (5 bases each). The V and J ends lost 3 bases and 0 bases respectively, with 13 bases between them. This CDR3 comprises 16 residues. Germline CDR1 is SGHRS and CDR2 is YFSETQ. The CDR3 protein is CASSSRGLSSYNEQFF. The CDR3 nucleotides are TGCGCCAGCAGCTCGAGGGGTCTTAGCTCCTACAATGAGCAGTTCTTC.

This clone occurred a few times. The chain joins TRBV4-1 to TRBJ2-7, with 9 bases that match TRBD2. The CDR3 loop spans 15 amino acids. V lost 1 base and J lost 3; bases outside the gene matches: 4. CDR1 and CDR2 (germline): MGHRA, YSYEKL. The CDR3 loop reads CASSQAASGDYEQYF. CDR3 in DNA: TGCGCCAGCAGCCAAGCGGCTAGCGGGGACTACGAGCAGTACTTC.

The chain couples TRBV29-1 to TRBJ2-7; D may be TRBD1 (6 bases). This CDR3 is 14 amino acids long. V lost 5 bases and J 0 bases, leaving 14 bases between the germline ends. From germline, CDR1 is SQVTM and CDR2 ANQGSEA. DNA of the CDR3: TGCAGCGTTAATACGGGACATGCCTCCTACGAGCAGTACTTC. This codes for CSVNTGHASYEQYF.

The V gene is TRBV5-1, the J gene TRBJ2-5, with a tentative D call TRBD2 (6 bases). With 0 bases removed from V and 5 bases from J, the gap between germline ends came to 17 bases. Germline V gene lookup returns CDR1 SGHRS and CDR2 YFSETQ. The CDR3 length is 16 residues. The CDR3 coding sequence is TGCGCCAGCAGCTTGGATGGGGACGGGGGAGTGGAGACCCAGTACTTC. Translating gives CASSLDGDGGVETQYF.

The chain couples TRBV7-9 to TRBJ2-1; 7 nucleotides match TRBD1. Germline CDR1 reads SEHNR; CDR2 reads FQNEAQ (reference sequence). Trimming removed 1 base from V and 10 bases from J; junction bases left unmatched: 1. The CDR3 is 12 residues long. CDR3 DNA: TGTGCCAGCAGCTTAGGCAGGGGGGAGCAGTTCTTC. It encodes CASSLGRGEQFF. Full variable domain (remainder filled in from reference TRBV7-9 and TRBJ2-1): DTGVSQNPRHKITKRGQNVTFRCDPISEHNRLYWYRQTLGQGPEFLTYFQNEAQLEKSRLLSDRFSAERPKGSFSTLEIQRTEQGDSAMYLCASSLGRGEQFFGPGTRLTVL.

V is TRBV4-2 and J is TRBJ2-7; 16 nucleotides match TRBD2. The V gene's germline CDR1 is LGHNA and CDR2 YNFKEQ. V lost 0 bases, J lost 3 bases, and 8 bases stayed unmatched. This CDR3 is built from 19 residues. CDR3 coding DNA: TGTGCCAGCAGCCAAGATCAGGGGACTAGCGGGGGGGCCTACTACGAGCAGTACTTC. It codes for CASSQDQGTSGGAYYEQYF.

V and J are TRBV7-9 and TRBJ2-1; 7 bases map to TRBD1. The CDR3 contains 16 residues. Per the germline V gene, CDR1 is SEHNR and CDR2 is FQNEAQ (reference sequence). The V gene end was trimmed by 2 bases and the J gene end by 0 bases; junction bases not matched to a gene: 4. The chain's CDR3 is CASSLKAGGSYNEQFF. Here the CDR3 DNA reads TGTGCCAGCAGCTTAAAGGCAGGGGGCTCCTACAATGAGCAGTTCTTC.

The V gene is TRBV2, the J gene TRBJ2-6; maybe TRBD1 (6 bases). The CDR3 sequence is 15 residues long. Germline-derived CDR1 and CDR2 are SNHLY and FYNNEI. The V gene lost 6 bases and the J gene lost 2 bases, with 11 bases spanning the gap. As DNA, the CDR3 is TGTGCCAGCAGGATCCGGGACACTGGGGCCAACGTCCTGACTTTC. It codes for CASRIRDTGANVLTF.

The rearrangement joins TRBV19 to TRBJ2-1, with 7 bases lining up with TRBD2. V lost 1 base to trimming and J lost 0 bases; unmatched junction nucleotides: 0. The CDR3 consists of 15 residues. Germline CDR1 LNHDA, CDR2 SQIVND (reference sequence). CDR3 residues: CASSIAGGSYNEQFF. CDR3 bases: TGTGCCAGTAGTATAGCGGGAGGCTCCTACAATGAGCAGTTCTTC. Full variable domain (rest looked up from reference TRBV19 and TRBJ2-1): DGGITQSPKYLFRKEGQNVTLSCEQNLNHDAMYWYRQDPGQGLRLIYYSQIVNDFQKGDIAEGYSVSREKKESFPLTVTSAQKNPTAFYLCASSIAGGSYNEQFFGPGTRLTVL.

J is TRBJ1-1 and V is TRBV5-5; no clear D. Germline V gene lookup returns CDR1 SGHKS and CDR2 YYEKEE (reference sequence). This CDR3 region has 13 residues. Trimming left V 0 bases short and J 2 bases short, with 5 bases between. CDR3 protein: CASSLVRNTEAFF. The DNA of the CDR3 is TGTGCCAGCAGCTTGGTCAGAAACACTGAAGCTTTCTTT.